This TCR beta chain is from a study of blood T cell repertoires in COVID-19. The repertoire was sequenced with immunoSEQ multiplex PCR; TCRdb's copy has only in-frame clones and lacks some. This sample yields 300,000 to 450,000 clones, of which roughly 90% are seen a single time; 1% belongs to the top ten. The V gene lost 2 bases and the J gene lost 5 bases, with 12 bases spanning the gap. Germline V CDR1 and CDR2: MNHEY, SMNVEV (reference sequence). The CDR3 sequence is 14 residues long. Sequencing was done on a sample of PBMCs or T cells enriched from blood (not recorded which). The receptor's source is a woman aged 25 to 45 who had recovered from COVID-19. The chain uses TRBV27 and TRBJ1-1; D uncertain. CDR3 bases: TGTGCCAGCAGTTTAGAGGGCGGCGGGACTGAAGCTTTCTTT. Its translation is CASSLEGGGTEAFF.